This paragraph covers one TCR beta chain sequence. The sample belongs to a study of cytomegalovirus exposure and HLA in healthy donors. Germline lookup yields CDR1 MNHEY and CDR2 SMNVEV (reference sequence). This CDR3 contains 15 residues. Losses at the gene ends were 7 bases for V and 12 bases for J; bases not matched to a gene: 16. Use of 60 Vbeta and 13 Jbeta primers characterized the PCR. The table came from immunoSEQ multiplex PCR; TCRdb's copy has only in-frame clones and leaves some out. The sample has more than 110,000 clones, around 80% seen once. The rearrangement uses TRBV27 and TRBJ2-1, with 9 nucleotides matching TRBD2. The receptor comes from a man aged 25-45 years in good health and CMV-seronegative. The sample comprised PBMCs. The DNA for the CDR3 is TGTGCCAGCACCATTAGCGGGAGAGATTTGGGCGGGCAGTTCTTC. It codes for CASTISGRDLGGQFF.